The following is a T cell receptor beta chain sequence with its context. Antigen: not known. Its ends do not fully match the called genes, so a read error is possible. The record originates from a study of post-analysis software for immune sequencing data. Study information: Disease courses included relapsing-remitting, secondary progressive and progressive-relapsing multiple sclerosis. The study, taken as a whole, reports: Controls' normalized Chao1 diversity significantly exceeded that of multiple sclerosis patients. About five TRBV segments appeared more often in patients than in controls, and TRBV5-6, TRBV5-1 and TRBV20-1 were among these. Under F measure analysis, samples from one preparation batch co-clustered strongly.

Included in the TCR beta cDNA libraries were unique molecular identifiers. MiXCR was run by TCRdb on the PCR reads, yielding one entry per CDR3 protein. There are around 440,000 distinct CDR3 sequences in the sample; approximately 46% occur only once, and over 10% lies in the top ten. The germline V gene encodes CDR1 DFQATT and CDR2 SNEGSKA (reference sequence). The CDR3 is made up of 14 amino acids. This sequence was found in a girl between 10 and 17 years old with multiple sclerosis. Sequenced sample: blood. The V gene is TRBV20-1, the J gene TRBJ1-5; no reliable D call. The CDR3 DNA reads as TGCAGTGCTAGATTCGGGGAGGGCAATCACCCCCAGCATTTT. Translated, it gives CSARFGEGNHPQHF.